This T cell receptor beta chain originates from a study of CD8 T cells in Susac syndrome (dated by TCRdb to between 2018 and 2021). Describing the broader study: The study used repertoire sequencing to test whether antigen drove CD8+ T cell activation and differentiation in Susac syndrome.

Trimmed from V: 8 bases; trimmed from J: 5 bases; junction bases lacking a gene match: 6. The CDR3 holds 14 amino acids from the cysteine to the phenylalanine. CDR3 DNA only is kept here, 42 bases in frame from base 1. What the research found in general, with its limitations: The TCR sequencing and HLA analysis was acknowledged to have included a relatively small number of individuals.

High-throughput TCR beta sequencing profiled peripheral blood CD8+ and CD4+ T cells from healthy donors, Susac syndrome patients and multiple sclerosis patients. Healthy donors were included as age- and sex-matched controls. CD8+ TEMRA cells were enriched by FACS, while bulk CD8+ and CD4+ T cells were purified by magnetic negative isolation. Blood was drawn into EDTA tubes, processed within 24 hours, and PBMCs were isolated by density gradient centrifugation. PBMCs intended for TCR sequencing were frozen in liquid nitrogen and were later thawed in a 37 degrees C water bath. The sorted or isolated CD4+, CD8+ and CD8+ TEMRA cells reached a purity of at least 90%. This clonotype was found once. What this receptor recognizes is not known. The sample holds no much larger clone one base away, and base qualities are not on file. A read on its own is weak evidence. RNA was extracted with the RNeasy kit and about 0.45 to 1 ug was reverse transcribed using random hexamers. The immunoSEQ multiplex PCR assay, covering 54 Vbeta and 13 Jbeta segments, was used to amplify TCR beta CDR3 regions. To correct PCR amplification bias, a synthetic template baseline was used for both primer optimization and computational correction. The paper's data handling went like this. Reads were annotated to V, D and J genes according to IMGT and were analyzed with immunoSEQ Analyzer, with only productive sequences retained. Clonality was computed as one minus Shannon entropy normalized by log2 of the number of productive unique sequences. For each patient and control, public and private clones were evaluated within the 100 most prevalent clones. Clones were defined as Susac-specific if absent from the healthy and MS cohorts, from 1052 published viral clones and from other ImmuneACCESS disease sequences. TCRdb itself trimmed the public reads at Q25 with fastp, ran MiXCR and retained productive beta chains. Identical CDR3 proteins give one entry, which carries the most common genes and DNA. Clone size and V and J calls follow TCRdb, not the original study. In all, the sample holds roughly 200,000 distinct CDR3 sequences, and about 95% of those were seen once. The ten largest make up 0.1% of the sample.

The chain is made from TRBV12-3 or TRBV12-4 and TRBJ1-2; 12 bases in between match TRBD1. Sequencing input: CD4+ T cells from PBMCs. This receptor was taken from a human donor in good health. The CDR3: CASAGTGGPYGYTF. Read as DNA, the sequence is TGTGCCAGCGCCGGGACAGGGGGCCCTTATGGCTACACCTTC.